Following are 21 T cell receptor beta chains from one sample sequenced in a study of regulatory T cells in long-lasting Graves disease. Time point of the sample: newly diagnosed GD, antithyroid drugs for less than 3 months. Extracted RNA from PBMCs served as the source of the TCR library. Arm-PCR of CDR3 regions and iRepertoire HTBI primers were the basis on which TCR beta libraries were built. One entry per CDR3 protein results from TCRdb running MiXCR on the multiplex PCR reads. The data contain roughly 420,000 distinct CDR3 sequences, less than 20% of them singletons. Specimen: peripheral blood mononuclear cells (PBMCs), collected at new diagnosis, from a patient treated with antithyroid drugs. The receptors shown here come from a female donor with Graves disease.

Comment on this clonotype: This likely traces to a read error, being one base from a far larger clone. The chain recombines TRBV7-2 with TRBJ1-2; D not resolved. The CDR3 length is 16 residues. Trimming took 2 bases from V and 4 from J, leaving 17 bases between them. The V gene's germline CDR1 is SGHTA and CDR2 FQGNSA. CDR3 region: CASSLSLTGASYGYTF. The DNA for the CDR3 is TGTGCCAGCAGCTTATCTTTGACTGGAGCTAGCTATGGCTACACCTTC.

Ten or more counts support this clonotype. Here the CDR3 DNA reads TGTGCCACCCAAGACCCCGCACTGGACACCGGGGAGCTGTTTTTT. Encoded protein: CATQDPALDTGELFF. The rearrangement joins TRBV24-1 to TRBJ2-2; the D is unclear. The germline CDR1 and CDR2 sequences are KGHDR and SFDVKD. V gave up 9 bases and J gave up 3 bases, with 16 bases separating them. The CDR3 covers 15 residues.

Details on this clonotype: A far larger clone is a single base away, which makes a read error likely. This is likely a read error, given that the CDR3 carries no conserved phenylalanine or tryptophan at its end. In nucleotides, the CDR3 is TGTGCCAGCAGCTTGCCGGGGCCGGGACAGCCCCAGCATCTT. Translating it yields CASSLPGPGQPQHL. J is TRBJ1-5 and V is TRBV11-2; weak D call: TRBD1 (5 bases). V was shortened by 3 bases and J by 7 bases, with 13 bases between the two germline ends. Germline V lookup: CDR1 SGHAT, CDR2 FQNNGV. This CDR3 contains 14 residues.

In its sample, this clonotype was seen many times. J is TRBJ1-1 and V is TRBV6-1, with 9 bases lining up with TRBD1. V trimming: 7 bases; J trimming: 1 base; junction bases outside the gene matches: 7. Germline CDR1 and CDR2: MNHNS and SASEGT. The CDR3 runs to 15 residues. CDR3 sequence: CASTRQGDGNTEAFF. Written as DNA, the CDR3 is TGTGCCAGCACTCGACAGGGGGACGGGAACACTGAAGCTTTCTTT.

This clonotype was seen repeatedly, ten times or more. V is TRBV7-9 and J is TRBJ2-3, with 10 bases fitting TRBD1. V was clipped by 2 bases and J by 9 bases; unmatched bases: 11. Germline assignment: CDR1 SEHNR and CDR2 FQNEAQ (reference sequence). CDR3 length: 16 amino acids. This CDR3 reads CASSLIGTGVGETQYF. The CDR3 coding sequence is TGTGCCAGCAGCTTAATCGGGACAGGGGTGGGCGAAACGCAGTATTTT.

The chain has TRBV13 and TRBJ1-3, with D unresolved. The CDR3 length is 14 residues. The V gene's germline CDR1 is PRHDT and CDR2 FYEKMQ (reference sequence). Trimming removed 4 bases from V and 7 bases from J, with 14 bases in between. CDR3 residues: CASSSDGPRNTIYF. The CDR3 DNA follows: TGTGCCAGCAGCTCGGACGGGCCCCGGAACACCATATATTTT.

This chain uses TRBV2 with TRBJ2-1, with TRBD2 identical over 12 bases. The CDR3 extends over 15 amino acids. Trimming cost V 1 base and J 6 bases; bases outside gene matches: 1. Looked up from germline, CDR1 is SNHLY and CDR2 is FYNNEI. DNA for the CDR3: TGTGCCAGCAGTGAAGAACTAGCGGGAGGCAATGAGCAGTTCTTC. It translates to CASSEELAGGNEQFF. Full variable domain (outside the CDR3, taken from reference TRBV2 and TRBJ2-1): EPEVTQTPSHQVTQMGQEVILRCVPISNHLYFYWYRQILGQKVEFLVSFYNNEISEKSEIFDDQFSVERPDGSNFTLKIRSTKLEDSAMYFCASSEELAGGNEQFFGPGTRLTVL.

This clonotype was recorded at least ten times. The V and J genes are TRBV9 and TRBJ2-5; D assignment may be TRBD1 or TRBD2 (6 bases each). From germline, CDR1 is SGDLS and CDR2 YYNGEE. The CDR3 runs to 14 residues. Trimming took off 0 bases at V and 1 base at J, with 7 bases between the two ends. CDR3 DNA: TGTGCCAGCAGCGTAGCGGGGGCCCAAGAGACCCAGTACTTC. Protein product: CASSVAGAQETQYF. The full variable domain, in which reference TRBV9 and TRBJ2-5 provide the parts outside the CDR3, is DSGVTQTPKHLITATGQRVTLRCSPRSGDLSVYWYQQSLDQGLQFLIQYYNGEERAKGNILERFSAQQFPDLHSELNLSSLELGDSALYFCASSVAGAQETQYFGPGTRLLVL.

The chain uses TRBV7-3 and TRBJ2-1, with TRBD2 matching over 8 bases. The CDR3 has 16 residues. After removal of 5 bases from V and 5 bases from J, the junction contained 11 bases not matched to a gene. From germline, CDR1 is SGHTA and CDR2 FQGTGA. The CDR3 coding sequence is TGTGCCAGCAGCCCAATGGGAGGAGCGGGGGACAATGAGCAGTTCTTC. It codes for CASSPMGGAGDNEQFF.

In this sample, this clonotype turned up a few times. The chain is built from TRBV6-5 and TRBJ1-1; the D is unclear. The germline V gene encodes CDR1 MNHEY and CDR2 SVGAGI. With 3 bases removed from V and 6 bases from J, the gap between germline ends came to 11 bases. The CDR3 is made up of 13 amino acids. The chain's CDR3 is CASSYSMASEAFF. In DNA, the CDR3 is TGTGCCAGCAGTTATTCGATGGCTTCTGAAGCTTTCTTT.

At least ten counts were recorded for this clonotype. The chain employs TRBV11-2 and TRBJ1-2; the D is unclear. The germline CDR1 and CDR2 sequences are SGHAT and FQNNGV. V was shortened by 4 bases and J by 5 bases, with 5 bases between the two germline ends. CDR3 length: 11 amino acids. CDR3 coding DNA: TGTGCCAGCAGCTACAGATATGGCTACACCTTC. Translating it yields CASSYRYGYTF.

This clonotype showed up many times. V usage is TRBV12-3 or TRBV12-4 and J usage is TRBJ1-1; D not certain. This CDR3 comprises 13 residues. Trimming removed 6 bases at V and 3 bases at J, with 11 bases between. The chain's CDR3 is CASRLDEYTEAFF. The CDR3 DNA follows: TGTGCCAGCAGATTGGACGAGTACACTGAAGCTTTCTTT.

This clonotype has only one observation. The chain uses TRBV5-1 and TRBJ2-2; D remains unclear. V lost 0 bases, J lost 2 bases, and 11 bases lay in between. CDR3 size: 16 residues. The V gene's germline CDR1 is SGHRS and CDR2 YFSETQ. DNA of the CDR3: TGCGCCAGCAGCTTGGCCGGAACTATTAACACCGGGGAGCTGTTTTTT. This sequence encodes CASSLAGTINTGELFF.

In regard to this clonotype: A much larger clonotype is one base distant, so this may be a read error. The chain uses TRBV7-2 and TRBJ2-3; 8 nucleotides line up with TRBD1. CDR1 SGHTA and CDR2 FQGNSA come from the germline V gene. This CDR3 region has 15 residues. DNA of the CDR3: TGTGCCAACAGCTACAGGGGGGAAATGACAGATACGCAGTATTTT. As protein: CANSYRGEMTDTQYF.

This chain joins TRBV7-2 and TRBJ2-5, with D tentatively TRBD1 or TRBD2 (5 bases each). CDR1 SGHTA and CDR2 FQGNSA come from the germline V gene. The CDR3 is 14 residues long. Trimming left V 7 bases short and J 4 bases short, with 16 bases between. The CDR3 sequence is CASTPGAAVETQYF. CDR3 nucleotides: TGTGCCAGCACTCCCGGGGCCGCCGTAGAGACCCAGTACTTC.

This clonotype was seen at least ten times. The chain is built from TRBV28 and TRBJ1-4; TRBD1 is a possible D gene (6 bases). V lost 1 base and J lost 0, with 15 bases in between. The CDR3 has 18 residues. Germline V gives CDR1 MDHEN, CDR2 SYDVKM. CDR3 DNA sequence: TGTGCCAGCAGTTTATTTGCAGGGGTGACAACAACTAATGAAAAACTGTTTTTT. Its protein is CASSLFAGVTTTNEKLFF.

This clonotype was seen only a few times. This sequence may be a read error, since a much larger clone differs from it by one base. The CDR3: CASSTGSGTRTEAFF. DNA for the CDR3: TGCGCCAGCAGCACCGGATCCGGGACAAGAACTGAAGCTTTCTTT. The chain uses TRBV5-1 and TRBJ1-1; D may be TRBD1 (6 bases). This CDR3 region has 15 residues. Trimming pared 4 bases from V and 5 bases from J, leaving 18 bases between. From germline, CDR1 is SGHRS and CDR2 YFSETQ. Filled out from reference TRBV5-1 and TRBJ1-1, the complete variable domain reads KAGVTQTPRYLIKTRGQQVTLSCSPISGHRSVSWYQQTPGQGLQFLFEYFSETQRNKGNFPGRFSGRQFSNSRSEMNVSTLELGDSALYLCASSTGSGTRTEAFFGQGTRLTVV.

The table lists this clonotype with a few counts. The chain employs TRBV6-2 or TRBV6-3 and TRBJ2-7; TRBD2 might be the D (5 bases). Per germline, CDR1 MNHEY and CDR2 SVGEGT. The V end lost 8 bases, the J end lost 0 bases, and 14 bases lay between the germline ends. The CDR3 sequence is 14 residues long. The CDR3 sequence: CASHLDGNSYEQYF. The CDR3 DNA follows: TGTGCCAGCCACTTAGACGGGAACTCCTACGAGCAGTACTTC.

Regarding this clonotype: A much more abundant neighbour one base away suggests this may be a read error. This chain links TRBV6-1 with TRBJ1-3, with TRBD1 identical over 8 bases. The V gene end was trimmed by 6 bases and the J gene end by 0 bases; junction bases not matched to a gene: 7. The CDR3 loop spans 16 amino acids. CDR1 is MNHNS and CDR2 is SASEGT in the germline V gene. CDR3 bases: TGTGCCAGCAGCCCCAGGGGGCCACGCTCTGGAAACACCATATATTTT. This codes for CASSPRGPRSGNTIYF.

The chain uses TRBV27 and TRBJ1-1; D is undetermined. The CDR3 has 13 residues. Germline V gene sequence: CDR1 MNHEY, CDR2 SMNVEV (reference sequence). Trimming removed 4 bases from V and 1 base from J, with 7 bases in between. Here the CDR3 reads CASSYESNTEAFF. In nucleotides, the CDR3 is TGTGCCAGCAGTTATGAATCGAACACTGAAGCTTTCTTT.

This clonotype was seen ten or more times. The chain links TRBV2 to TRBJ2-7; no definite D call. V was trimmed by 3 bases and J by 2 bases, leaving 8 bases between them. The CDR3 length is 13 residues. Germline CDR1 reads SNHLY; CDR2 reads FYNNEI. CDR3 region: CASSDTIAYEQYF. DNA of the CDR3: TGTGCCAGCAGTGACACTATAGCCTACGAGCAGTACTTC.